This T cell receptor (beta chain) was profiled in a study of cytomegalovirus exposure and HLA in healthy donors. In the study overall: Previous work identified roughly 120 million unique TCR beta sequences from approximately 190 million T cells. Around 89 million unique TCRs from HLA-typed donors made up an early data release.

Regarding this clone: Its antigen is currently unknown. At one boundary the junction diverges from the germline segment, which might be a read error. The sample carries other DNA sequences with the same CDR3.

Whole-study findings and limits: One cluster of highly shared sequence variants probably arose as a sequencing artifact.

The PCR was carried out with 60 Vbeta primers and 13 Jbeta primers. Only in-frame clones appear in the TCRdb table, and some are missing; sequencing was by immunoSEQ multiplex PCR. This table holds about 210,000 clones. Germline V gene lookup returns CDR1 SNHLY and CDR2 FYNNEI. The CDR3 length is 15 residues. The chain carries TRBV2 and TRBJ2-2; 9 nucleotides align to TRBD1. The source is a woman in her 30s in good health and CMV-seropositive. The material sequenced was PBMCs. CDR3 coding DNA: TGTGCCAGCAGTCTGGACAGGGGAGGCACCGGGGAACTGTTTTTT. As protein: CASSLDRGGTGELFF.